This TCR beta chain was sequenced for a study of cytomegalovirus exposure and HLA in healthy donors. The PCR contained 60 Vbeta and 13 Jbeta primers. Profiling relied on immunoSEQ multiplex PCR, and the TCRdb table lists in-frame clones only, not all of them. Of some 150,000 clones detected, 79% appear once; the ten largest clones hold roughly 1.9%. This clone was seen more than once but under ten times. The CDR3 has 14 residues. Trimming took off 7 bases at V and 8 bases at J, with 16 bases between the two ends. Germline loops: CDR1 SGHRS, CDR2 YFSETQ. Specimen: PBMCs. The chain is built from TRBV5-1 and TRBJ1-6, with unresolved D. This receptor was identified in a man aged 35 to 55 in good health and CMV-seronegative. The CDR3, as DNA: TGCGCCAGCCGGGGTCTCACAGAGGATTCACCCCTCCACTTT. Protein sequence: CASRGLTEDSPLHF. Full variable domain (rest looked up from reference TRBV5-1 and TRBJ1-6): KAGVTQTPRYLIKTRGQQVTLSCSPISGHRSVSWYQQTPGQGLQFLFEYFSETQRNKGNFPGRFSGRQFSNSRSEMNVSTLELGDSALYLCASRGLTEDSPLHFGNGTRLTVT.